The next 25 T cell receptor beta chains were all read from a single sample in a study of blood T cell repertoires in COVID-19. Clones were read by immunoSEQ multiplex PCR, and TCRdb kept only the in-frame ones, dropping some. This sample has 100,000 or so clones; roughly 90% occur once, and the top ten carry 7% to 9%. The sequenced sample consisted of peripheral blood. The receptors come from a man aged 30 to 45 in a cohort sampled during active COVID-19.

CDR3 DNA: TGTGCCAGCAGTCAGGGACAGGGGAGCCACTATGGCTACACCTTC. Protein product: CASSQGQGSHYGYTF. J is TRBJ1-2 and V is TRBV27; 10 nucleotides align to TRBD1. In germline, CDR1 is MNHEY, CDR2 SMNVEV (reference sequence). V dropped 5 bases and J dropped 3; count of bases not matched to a gene: 6. This CDR3 contains 15 residues.

The CDR3 sequence is CSASSPRMGASGNTIYF. CDR3 bases: TGCAGTGCTAGTAGCCCTCGGATGGGAGCCTCTGGAAACACCATATATTTT. This chain uses TRBV20-1 with TRBJ1-3, with D uncertain. Looked up from germline, CDR1 is DFQATT and CDR2 is SNEGSKA (reference sequence). V lost 3 bases and J 0 bases, leaving 18 bases between the germline ends. This CDR3 has 17 residues.

DNA for the CDR3: TGCGCCAGCAGTCGGGGGGCGGGAGAGACCCAGTACTTC. Translating it yields CASSRGAGETQYF. The chain has TRBV10-2 and TRBJ2-5, with a tentative D call TRBD2 (7 bases). Between the trimmed V and J ends, which lost 5 bases and 4 bases, there was a span of 11 bases. Germline V gene lookup returns CDR1 WSHSY and CDR2 SAAADI. The CDR3 runs 13 residues.

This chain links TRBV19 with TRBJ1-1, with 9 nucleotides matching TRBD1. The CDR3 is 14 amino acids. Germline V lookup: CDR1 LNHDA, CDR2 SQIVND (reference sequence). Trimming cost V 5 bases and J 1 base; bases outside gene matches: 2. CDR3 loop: CASSVGQGNTEAFF. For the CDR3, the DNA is TGTGCCAGTAGTGTGGGACAGGGGAACACTGAAGCTTTCTTT.

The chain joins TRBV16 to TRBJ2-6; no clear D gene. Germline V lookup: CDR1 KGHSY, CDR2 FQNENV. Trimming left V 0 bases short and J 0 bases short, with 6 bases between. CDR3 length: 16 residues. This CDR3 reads CASSQSRSSGANVLTF. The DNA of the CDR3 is TGTGCCAGCAGCCAATCTCGGTCCTCTGGGGCCAACGTCCTGACTTTC. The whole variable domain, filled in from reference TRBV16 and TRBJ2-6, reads GEEVAQTPKHLVRGEGQKAKLYCAPIKGHSYVFWYQQVLKNEFKFLISFQNENVFDETGMPKERFSAKCLPNSPCSLEIQATKLEDSAVYFCASSQSRSSGANVLTFGAGSRLTVL.

In nucleotides, the CDR3 is TGTGCCAGCAGGAAACAGGGGGGTATTTTCTATGGCTACACCTTC. Translation gives CASRKQGGIFYGYTF. The chain carries TRBV28 and TRBJ1-2; 8 nucleotides agree with TRBD1. CDR3 size: 15 residues. V was pared by 6 bases and J by 4 bases, with 10 bases of the junction left unmatched. From germline, CDR1 is MDHEN and CDR2 SYDVKM.

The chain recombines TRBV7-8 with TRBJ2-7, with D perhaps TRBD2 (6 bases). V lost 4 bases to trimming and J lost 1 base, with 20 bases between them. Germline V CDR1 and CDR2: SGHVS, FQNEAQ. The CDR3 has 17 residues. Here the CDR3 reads CASSWSPYRGSSYEQYF. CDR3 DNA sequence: TGTGCCAGCAGCTGGTCACCTTACCGGGGGAGTTCCTACGAGCAGTACTTC.

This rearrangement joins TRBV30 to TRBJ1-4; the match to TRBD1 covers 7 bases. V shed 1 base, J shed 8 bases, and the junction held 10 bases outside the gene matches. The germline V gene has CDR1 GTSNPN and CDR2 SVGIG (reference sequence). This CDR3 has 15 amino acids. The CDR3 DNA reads TGTGCCTGGAGTGATCGACAGGGTCTTAGGGAAAAACTGTTTTTT. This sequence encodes CAWSDRQGLREKLFF.

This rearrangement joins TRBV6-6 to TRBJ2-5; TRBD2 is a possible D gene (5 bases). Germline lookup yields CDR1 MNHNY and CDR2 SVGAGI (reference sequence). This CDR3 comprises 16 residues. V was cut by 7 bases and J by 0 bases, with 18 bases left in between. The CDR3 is CASTSEGWSYQETQYF. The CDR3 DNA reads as TGTGCCAGCACTTCTGAGGGATGGAGTTACCAAGAGACCCAGTACTTC.

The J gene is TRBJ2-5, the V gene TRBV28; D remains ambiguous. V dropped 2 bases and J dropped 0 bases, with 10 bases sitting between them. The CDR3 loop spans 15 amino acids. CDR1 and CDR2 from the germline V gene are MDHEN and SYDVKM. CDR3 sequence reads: CASSLENYYQETQYF. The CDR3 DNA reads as TGTGCCAGCAGTTTAGAAAACTACTACCAAGAGACCCAGTACTTC.

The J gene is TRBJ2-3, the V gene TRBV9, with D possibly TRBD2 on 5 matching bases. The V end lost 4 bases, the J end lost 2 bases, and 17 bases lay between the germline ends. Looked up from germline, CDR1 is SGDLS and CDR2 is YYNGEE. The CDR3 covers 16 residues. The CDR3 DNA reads TGTGCCAGCAGCCCCACCGGCCGACTATCCACAGATACGCAGTATTTT. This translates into CASSPTGRLSTDTQYF.

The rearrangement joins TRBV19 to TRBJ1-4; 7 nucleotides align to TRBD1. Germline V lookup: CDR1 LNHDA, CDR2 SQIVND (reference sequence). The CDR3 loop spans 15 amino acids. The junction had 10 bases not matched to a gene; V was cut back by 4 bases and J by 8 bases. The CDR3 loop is CASSTRDSRSEKLFF. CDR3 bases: TGTGCCAGTAGTACCCGGGACAGTAGATCCGAAAAACTGTTTTTT.

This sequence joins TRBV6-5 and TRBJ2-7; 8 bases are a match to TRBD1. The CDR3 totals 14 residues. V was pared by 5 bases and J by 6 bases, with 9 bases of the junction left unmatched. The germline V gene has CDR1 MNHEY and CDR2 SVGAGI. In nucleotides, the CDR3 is TGTGCCAGCAGTCCAAGGACAGGGTCTCTCGAGCAGTACTTC. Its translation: CASSPRTGSLEQYF.

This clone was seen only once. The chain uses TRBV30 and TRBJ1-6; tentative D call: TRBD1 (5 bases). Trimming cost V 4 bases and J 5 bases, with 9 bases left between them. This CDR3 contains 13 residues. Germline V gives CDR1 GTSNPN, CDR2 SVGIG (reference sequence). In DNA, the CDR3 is TGTGCCTGGAAAGCAGGGAATAATTCACCCCTCCACTTT. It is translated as CAWKAGNNSPLHF. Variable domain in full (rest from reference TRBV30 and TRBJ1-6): SQTIHQWPATLVQPVGSPLSLECTVEGTSNPNLYWYRQAAGRGLQLLFYSVGIGQISSEVPQNLSASRPQDRQFILSSKKLLLSDSGFYLCAWKAGNNSPLHFGNGTRLTVT.

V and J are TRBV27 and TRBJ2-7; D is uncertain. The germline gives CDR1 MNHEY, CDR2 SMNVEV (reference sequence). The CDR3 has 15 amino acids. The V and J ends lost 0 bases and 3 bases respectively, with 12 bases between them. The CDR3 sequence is CASSLSWQSNYEQYF. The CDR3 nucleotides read TGTGCCAGCAGTTTATCGTGGCAGTCAAACTACGAGCAGTACTTC.

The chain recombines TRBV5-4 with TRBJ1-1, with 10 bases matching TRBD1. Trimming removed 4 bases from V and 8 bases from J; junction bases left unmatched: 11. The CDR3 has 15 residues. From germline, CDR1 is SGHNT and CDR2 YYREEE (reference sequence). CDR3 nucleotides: TGTGCCAGCAGCCCAGGGACAGGGGCGCCTTCAGAAGCTTTCTTT. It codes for CASSPGTGAPSEAFF.

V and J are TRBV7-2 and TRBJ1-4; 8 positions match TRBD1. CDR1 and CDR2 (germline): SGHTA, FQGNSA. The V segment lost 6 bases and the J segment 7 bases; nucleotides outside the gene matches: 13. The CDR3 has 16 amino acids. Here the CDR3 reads CASSSGQGFSGEKLFF. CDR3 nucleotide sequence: TGTGCCAGCAGTTCCGGACAGGGTTTTAGTGGTGAAAAACTGTTTTTT.

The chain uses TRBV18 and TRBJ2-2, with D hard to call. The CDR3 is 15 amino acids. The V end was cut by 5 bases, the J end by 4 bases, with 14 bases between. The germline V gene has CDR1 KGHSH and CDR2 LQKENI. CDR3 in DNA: TGTGCCAGCTCAGAGCAGGCCCCGAGCACCGGGGAGCTGTTTTTT. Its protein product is CASSEQAPSTGELFF.

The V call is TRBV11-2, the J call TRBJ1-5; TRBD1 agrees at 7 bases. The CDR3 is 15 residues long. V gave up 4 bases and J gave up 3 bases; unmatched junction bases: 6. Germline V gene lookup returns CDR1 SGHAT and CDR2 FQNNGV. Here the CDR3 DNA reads TGTGCCAGCAGCTCGGGACAGAAGAACAATCAGCCCCAGCATTTT. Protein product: CASSSGQKNNQPQHF.

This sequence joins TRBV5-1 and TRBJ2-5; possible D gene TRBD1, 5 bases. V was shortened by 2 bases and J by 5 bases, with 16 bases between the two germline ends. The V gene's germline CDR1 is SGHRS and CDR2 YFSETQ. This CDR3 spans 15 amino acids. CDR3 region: CASSFSDSPVETQYF. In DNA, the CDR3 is TGCGCCAGCAGCTTTAGTGACAGCCCGGTGGAGACCCAGTACTTC.

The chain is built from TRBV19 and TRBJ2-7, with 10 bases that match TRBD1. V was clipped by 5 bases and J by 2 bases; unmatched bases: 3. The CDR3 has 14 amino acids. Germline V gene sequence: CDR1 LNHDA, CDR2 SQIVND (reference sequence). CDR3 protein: CASSDRGQTYEQYF. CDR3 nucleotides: TGTGCCAGTAGTGACAGGGGGCAAACCTACGAGCAGTACTTC.

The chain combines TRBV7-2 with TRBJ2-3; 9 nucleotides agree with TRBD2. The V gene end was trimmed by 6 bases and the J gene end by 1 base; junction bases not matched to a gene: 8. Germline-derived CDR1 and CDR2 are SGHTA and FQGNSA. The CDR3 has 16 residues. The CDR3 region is CASSHLSGGRTDTQYF. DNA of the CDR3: TGTGCCAGCAGTCATCTCAGCGGGGGGCGCACAGATACGCAGTATTTT.

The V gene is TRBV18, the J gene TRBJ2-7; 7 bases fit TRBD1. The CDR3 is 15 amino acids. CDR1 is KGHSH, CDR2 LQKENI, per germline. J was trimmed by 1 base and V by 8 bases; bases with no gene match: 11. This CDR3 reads CASTSTGTASYEQYF. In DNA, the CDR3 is TGTGCCAGCACTTCAACGGGGACAGCATCCTACGAGCAGTACTTC.

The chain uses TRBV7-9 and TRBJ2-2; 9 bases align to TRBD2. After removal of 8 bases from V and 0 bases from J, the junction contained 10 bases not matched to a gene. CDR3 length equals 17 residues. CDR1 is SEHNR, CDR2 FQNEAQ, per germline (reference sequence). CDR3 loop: CASHRLAGPTNTGELFF. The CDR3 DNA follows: TGTGCCAGCCACCGGCTAGCGGGGCCAACGAACACCGGGGAGCTGTTTTTT.

CDR3 in DNA: TGTGCCTGGAGTGTACATGGGGGGTCCAACGAGCAGTACTTC. Translation gives CAWSVHGGSNEQYF. The chain uses TRBV30 and TRBJ2-7, with D possibly TRBD2 on 6 matching bases. Germline CDR1 is GTSNPN and CDR2 is SVGIG (reference sequence). The V end was cut by 0 bases, the J end by 5 bases, with 14 bases between. This CDR3 spans 14 amino acids. The whole variable domain, filled in from reference TRBV30 and TRBJ2-7, reads SQTIHQWPATLVQPVGSPLSLECTVEGTSNPNLYWYRQAAGRGLQLLFYSVGIGQISSEVPQNLSASRPQDRQFILSSKKLLLSDSGFYLCAWSVHGGSNEQYFGPGTRLTVT.